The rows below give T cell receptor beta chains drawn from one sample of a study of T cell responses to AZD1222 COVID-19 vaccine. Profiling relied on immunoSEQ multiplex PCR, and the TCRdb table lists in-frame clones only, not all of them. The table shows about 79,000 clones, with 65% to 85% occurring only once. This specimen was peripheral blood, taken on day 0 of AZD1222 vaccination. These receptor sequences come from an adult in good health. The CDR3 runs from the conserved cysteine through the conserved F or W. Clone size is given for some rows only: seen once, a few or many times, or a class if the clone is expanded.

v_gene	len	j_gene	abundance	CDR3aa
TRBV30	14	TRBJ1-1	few	CAWRQRDRVTEAFF
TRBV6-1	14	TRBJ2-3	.	CASSDYRGADTQYF
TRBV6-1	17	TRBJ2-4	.	CASSEVWGGTPKNIQYF
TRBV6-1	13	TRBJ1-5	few	CASSELSGQPQHF
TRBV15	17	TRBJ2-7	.	CATSRKPSGVGAYEQYF
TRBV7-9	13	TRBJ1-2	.	CASSKGDAGASTF
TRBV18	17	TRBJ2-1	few	CASSPPAITSAYNEQFF
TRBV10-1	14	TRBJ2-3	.	CASRRGGDTDTQYF
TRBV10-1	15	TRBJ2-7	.	CASSESDRVYEEQYF
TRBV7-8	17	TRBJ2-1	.	CASSLGTSGGRSNEQFF
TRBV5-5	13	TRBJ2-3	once	CASSLEYTDTQYF
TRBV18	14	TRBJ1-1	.	CASSPVSGNTEAFF
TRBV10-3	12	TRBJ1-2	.	CAISPTGDGYTF
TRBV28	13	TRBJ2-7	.	CASSRPGGYEQYF
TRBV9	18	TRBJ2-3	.	CASSVEDGSGGAPDTQYF
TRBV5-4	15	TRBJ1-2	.	CASSWAGQGNYGYTF
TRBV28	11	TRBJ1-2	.	CASSPQDGYTF
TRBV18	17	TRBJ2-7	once	CASSALQQTQGSYEQYF
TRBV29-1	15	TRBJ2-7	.	CSVEPPDRASREQYF
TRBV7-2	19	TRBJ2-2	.	CASSQVGTSGRANTGELFF
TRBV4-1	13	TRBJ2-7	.	CASSLGFSYEQYF
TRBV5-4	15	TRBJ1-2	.	CASSLARTGAYGYTF
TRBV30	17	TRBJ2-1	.	CAWSVRGGTGSYNEQFF
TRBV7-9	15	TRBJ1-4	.	CASSLGDRTNEKLFF
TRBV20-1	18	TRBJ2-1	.	CSASDNLAGVRRGNEQFF
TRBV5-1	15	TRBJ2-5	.	CASSLESGRRETQYF
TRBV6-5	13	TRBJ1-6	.	CASKGTYNSPLHF
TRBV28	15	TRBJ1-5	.	CASRDRGGSNQPQHF
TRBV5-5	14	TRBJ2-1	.	CASSTSGGANEQFF
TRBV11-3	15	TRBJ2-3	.	CASSLSGASTDTQYF
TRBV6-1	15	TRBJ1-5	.	CASRLSGGGYQPQHF
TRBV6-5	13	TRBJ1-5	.	CASSTQQNQPQHF
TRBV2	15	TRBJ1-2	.	CASSEAQGIGYGYTF
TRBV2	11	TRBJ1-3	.	CASSSTGSIYF
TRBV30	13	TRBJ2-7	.	CAWSVQGQGPQYF
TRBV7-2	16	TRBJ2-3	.	CASSPAGTRSTDTQYF
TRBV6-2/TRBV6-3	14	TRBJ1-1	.	CASSWTGLVTEAFF
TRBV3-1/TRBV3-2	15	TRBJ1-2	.	CASSQGQGINYGYTF
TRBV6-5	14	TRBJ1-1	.	CASTTNREGTEAFF
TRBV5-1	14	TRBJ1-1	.	CASSLYGRNTEAFF
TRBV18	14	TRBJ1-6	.	CASSPETGFSPLHF
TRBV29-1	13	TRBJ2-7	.	CSVESRGLFEQYF
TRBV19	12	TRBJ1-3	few	CASWGDGNTIYF